The 14 T cell receptor beta chains reported below all come from one sample, sequenced in a study of blood T cell repertoires in COVID-19. The data were produced by immunoSEQ multiplex PCR, yet TCRdb's version contains in-frame clones alone and is incomplete. Altogether over 150,000 clones are present, over 65% being singletons, with the ten largest covering under 2%. The source material was peripheral blood. The receptors come from a man older than 75 with acute or convalescent COVID-19.

This clone was recorded only once. The chain has TRBV7-9 and TRBJ2-3; a weak D match, TRBD1 (6 bases). The germline gives CDR1 SEHNR, CDR2 FQNEAQ (reference sequence). Trimming took off 1 base at V and 2 bases at J, with 19 bases between the two ends. There are 18 residues in the CDR3. CDR3 sequence: CASSLGTLGGGNTDTQYF. In DNA, the CDR3 is TGTGCCAGCAGCTTAGGAACTCTAGGGGGTGGAAACACAGATACGCAGTATTTT.

This chain uses TRBV5-1 with TRBJ2-3, with 8 bases that match TRBD1. The junction had 8 bases not matched to a gene; V was cut back by 5 bases and J by 3 bases. Germline V gene sequence: CDR1 SGHRS, CDR2 YFSETQ. CDR3 length: 15 residues. DNA for the CDR3: TGCGCCAGCAGGACCAGGACAGGGCCAACAGATACGCAGTATTTT. Its translation: CASRTRTGPTDTQYF.

The J gene is TRBJ1-1, the V gene TRBV11-3; D perhaps matches TRBD1 (5 bases). The CDR3 is made up of 16 amino acids. The germline V gene has CDR1 SGHNT and CDR2 YENEEA. The ends were cut back, 3 bases at V and 1 base at J, with 15 bases in the middle. CDR3 in DNA: TGTGCCAGCAGCTTCGAAGACTGGGGGGGGAACACTGAAGCTTTCTTT. As protein: CASSFEDWGGNTEAFF.

The chain links TRBV7-9 to TRBJ1-4; 8 bases fit TRBD1. J gave up 8 bases and V 0 bases, and 14 bases lay outside the gene matches. CDR1 SEHNR and CDR2 FQNEAQ come from the germline V gene (reference sequence). The CDR3 is 18 residues long. The CDR3 nucleotides read TGTGCCAGCAGCTTAGCACGCCAGGGGGCACGGCCGGGCGAAAAACTGTTTTTT. Amino acid sequence: CASSLARQGARPGEKLFF.

The rearrangement joins TRBV19 to TRBJ2-5; no clear D gene. The CDR3 is 12 amino acids. Trimming shortened V by 10 bases and J by 5 bases, and 14 bases separated the two germline ends. Germline values: CDR1 LNHDA, CDR2 SQIVND (reference sequence). As DNA, the CDR3 is TGTGCCATCCACACAGAAAGGGAGACCCAGTACTTC. Its protein is CAIHTERETQYF.

In its sample, this clone was seen a few times. V and J are TRBV3-1 (or the pseudogene TRBV3-2) and TRBJ1-2; D uncertain. Trimming removed 3 bases from V and 3 bases from J, with 8 bases in between. The CDR3 spans 13 residues. Germline V CDR1 and CDR2: LGHDT, YNNKEL (reference sequence). The CDR3 DNA sequence: TGTGCCAGCAGCCACCCGCCGGACTATGGCTACACCTTC. Its translation: CASSHPPDYGYTF.

This chain links TRBV6-1 with TRBJ1-4, with D possibly TRBD1 on 6 matching bases. The CDR3 extends over 16 amino acids. Trimming took off 3 bases at V and 0 bases at J, with 11 bases between the two ends. Germline CDR1 is MNHNS and CDR2 is SASEGT. Here the CDR3 DNA reads TGTGCCAGCAGTGAGCTCCAGGGGTCAACTAATGAAAAACTGTTTTTT. This gives the protein CASSELQGSTNEKLFF.

The V call is TRBV5-1, the J call TRBJ2-1; 7 bases line up with TRBD2. This CDR3 contains 18 residues. Germline V CDR1 and CDR2: SGHRS, YFSETQ. After removal of 2 bases from V and 2 bases from J, the junction contained 13 bases not matched to a gene. The CDR3 loop reads CASSFLGRASGTYNEQFF. The CDR3 nucleotides read TGCGCCAGCAGCTTCCTAGGTCGGGCTAGCGGAACCTACAATGAGCAGTTCTTC.

The chain employs TRBV6-5 and TRBJ1-2; a possible D gene is TRBD1 (5 bases). This CDR3 is built from 15 residues. Between the trimmed V and J ends, which lost 0 bases and 4 bases, there was a span of 12 bases. From germline, CDR1 is MNHEY and CDR2 SVGAGI. The CDR3 sequence: CASSYSSQGGYGYTF. The CDR3 DNA reads as TGTGCCAGCAGTTACTCGAGTCAGGGAGGCTATGGCTACACCTTC.

This clone was detected only once. The chain couples TRBV6-6 to TRBJ1-1; D remains ambiguous. Germline CDR1 reads MNHNY; CDR2 reads SVGAGI (reference sequence). The CDR3 length is 14 residues. Trimming shortened V by 8 bases and J by 1 base, and 14 bases separated the two germline ends. The CDR3: CASAPPAGNTEAFF. CDR3 sequence (DNA): TGTGCCAGCGCCCCCCCGGCAGGGAACACTGAAGCTTTCTTT.

V and J are TRBV5-1 and TRBJ1-2, with D maybe TRBD1 (6 bases). Trimming left V 4 bases short and J 6 bases short, with 13 bases between. In germline, CDR1 is SGHRS, CDR2 YFSETQ. The length of the CDR3 is 13 residues. CDR3 in DNA: TGCGCCAGCAGCGGGTTACAGGGACATGGCTACACCTTC. Translating it yields CASSGLQGHGYTF.

The V gene is TRBV24-1, the J gene TRBJ2-7; D possibly corresponds to TRBD1 (6 bases). The V gene lost 5 bases and the J gene lost 6 bases, with 25 bases spanning the gap. The CDR3 totals 17 residues. CDR1 is KGHDR and CDR2 is SFDVKD in the germline V gene. The CDR3 nucleotides read TGTGCCACCAGTGTTGAAACGGAACAGGGTAGAATAGGCGAGCAGTACTTC. It translates to CATSVETEQGRIGEQYF.

The chain is built from TRBV11-3 and TRBJ1-1, with D possibly being TRBD1 (5 bases). V was cut by 6 bases and J by 4 bases, with 21 bases left in between. Germline V CDR1 and CDR2: SGHNT, YENEEA. The CDR3 has 16 residues. The DNA of the CDR3 is TGTGCCAGCAGTTTTCTCTCGGACACCCGAGGCACTGAAGCTTTCTTT. Translation: CASSFLSDTRGTEAFF.

The J gene is TRBJ2-3, the V gene TRBV4-2; 9 nucleotides match TRBD1. V dropped 1 base and J dropped 5; count of bases not matched to a gene: 10. CDR1 is LGHNA and CDR2 is YNFKEQ in the germline V gene. This CDR3 contains 17 residues. The CDR3 DNA reads TGTGCCAGCAGCCAAGGCCGGCGGGACAGGGTCATAGATACGCAGTATTTT. Amino acid sequence: CASSQGRRDRVIDTQYF.